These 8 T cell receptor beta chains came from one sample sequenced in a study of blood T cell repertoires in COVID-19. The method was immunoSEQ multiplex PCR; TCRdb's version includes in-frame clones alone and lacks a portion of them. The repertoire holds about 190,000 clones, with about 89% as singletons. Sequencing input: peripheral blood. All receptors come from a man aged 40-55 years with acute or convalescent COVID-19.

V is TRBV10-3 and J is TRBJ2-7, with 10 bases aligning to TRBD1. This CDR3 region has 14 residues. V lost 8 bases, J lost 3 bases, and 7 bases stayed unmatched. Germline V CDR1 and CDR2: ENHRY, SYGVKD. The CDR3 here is CAISGTGALYEQYF. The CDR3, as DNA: TGTGCCATCTCCGGGACAGGGGCCCTCTACGAGCAGTACTTC.

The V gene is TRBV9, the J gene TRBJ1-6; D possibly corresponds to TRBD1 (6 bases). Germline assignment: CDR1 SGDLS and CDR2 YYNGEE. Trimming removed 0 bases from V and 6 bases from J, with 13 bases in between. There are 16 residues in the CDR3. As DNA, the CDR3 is TGTGCCAGCAGCGTAGGAGGGGGAGCCTTTAATTCACCCCTCCACTTT. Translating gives CASSVGGGAFNSPLHF.

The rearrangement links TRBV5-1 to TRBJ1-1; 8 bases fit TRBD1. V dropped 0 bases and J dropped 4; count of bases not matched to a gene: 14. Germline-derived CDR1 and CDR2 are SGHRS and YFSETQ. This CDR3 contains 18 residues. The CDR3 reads CASSLAGGQALGATEAFF. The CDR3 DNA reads TGCGCCAGCAGCTTGGCCGGGGGACAGGCCCTGGGGGCCACTGAAGCTTTCTTT.

This chain's CDR3 is CATRTGMAYEQYF. The CDR3 DNA follows: TGTGCCACCCGGACAGGGATGGCCTACGAGCAGTACTTC. This chain uses TRBV6-5 with TRBJ2-7; 8 bases match TRBD1. Trimming cost V 10 bases and J 2 bases; bases outside gene matches: 7. The CDR3 sequence is 13 residues long. Germline lookup yields CDR1 MNHEY and CDR2 SVGAGI.

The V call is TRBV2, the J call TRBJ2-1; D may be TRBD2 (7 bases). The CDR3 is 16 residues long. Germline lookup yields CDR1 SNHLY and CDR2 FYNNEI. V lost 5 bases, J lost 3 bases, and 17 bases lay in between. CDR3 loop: CASSPPRGAVYNEQFF. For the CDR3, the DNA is TGTGCCAGCAGTCCACCCCGGGGGGCCGTCTACAATGAGCAGTTCTTC.

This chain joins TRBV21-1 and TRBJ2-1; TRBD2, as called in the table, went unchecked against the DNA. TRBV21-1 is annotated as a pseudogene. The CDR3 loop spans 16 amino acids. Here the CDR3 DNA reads TGTGCCAGCAGCAAAGTAGAGGAGCTAGAGGACAATGAGCAGTTCTTC. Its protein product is CASSKVEELEDNEQFF.

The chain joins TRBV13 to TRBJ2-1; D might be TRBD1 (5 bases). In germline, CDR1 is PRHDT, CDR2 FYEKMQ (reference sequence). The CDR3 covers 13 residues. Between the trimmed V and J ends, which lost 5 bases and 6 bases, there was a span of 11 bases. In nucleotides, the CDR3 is TGTGCCAGCAGCCCCGACAGAGCCAATGAGCAGTTCTTC. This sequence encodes CASSPDRANEQFF.

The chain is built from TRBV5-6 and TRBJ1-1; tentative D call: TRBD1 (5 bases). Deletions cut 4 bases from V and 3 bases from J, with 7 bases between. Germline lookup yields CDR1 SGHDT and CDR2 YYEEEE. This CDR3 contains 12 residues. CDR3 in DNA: TGTGCCAGCAGCCGGGGGTACACTGAAGCTTTCTTT. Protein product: CASSRGYTEAFF.